Sequencing of this T cell receptor (beta chain) was carried out in a study of OX40 agonist ivuxolimab in advanced cancers. Turning to the study itself: Partial responses were observed in three patients, of whom one had hepatocellular carcinoma and two had cutaneous melanoma.

The study, taken as a whole, reports: There were also nonresponders showing low normalized T-cell clonal expansion. Among the least clonally expanded were partial responders at 0.1-3.0 mg/kg.

The length of the CDR3 is 16 residues. Trimming removed 3 bases from V and 0 bases from J, with 15 bases in between. Germline-derived CDR1 and CDR2 are SGHVS and FNYEAQ. Researchers took blood at baseline, on cycle 4 day 1, and on cycle 7 day 1. TCRdb's copy holds only in-frame clones and misses some; the assay was immunoSEQ multiplex PCR. The table shows some 39,000 clones, with roughly three quarters occurring only once. Remarks on this clone: Its target is not known.

The specimen comprised CD4+ or CD8+ T cells sorted from blood, sampled in a trial of the OX40 agonist ivuxolimab. The chain employs TRBV7-6 and TRBJ2-7; D remains ambiguous. This clonotype was obtained from an adult with an advanced solid tumor such as melanoma, head and neck, liver or kidney cancer. The CDR3 DNA is TGTGCCAGCAGCTTTGGCACGGGTTTGGCCTCCTACGAGCAGTACTTC. The encoded protein is CASSFGTGLASYEQYF.